A single sample gave rise to the 26 T cell receptor beta chains below, sequenced in a study of shared T cell receptors in the human thymus. Generated by immunoSEQ multiplex PCR, the TCRdb table keeps only in-frame clones and is missing some. Of about 610,000 clones in the sample, 88% were seen once. A further study also used this sample, focusing on human thymus T cells.

What was sequenced was thymocytes. Receptors originate from a boy under two years old with a congenital heart defect.

The chain employs TRBV19 and TRBJ2-5; D might be TRBD2 (6 bases). Deletions cut 1 base from V and 5 bases from J, with 11 bases between. The CDR3 loop spans 14 amino acids. Germline CDR1 and CDR2: LNHDA and SQIVND (reference sequence). In nucleotides, the CDR3 is TGTGCCAGTAGTATAGTCGCGCGGGATGAGACCCAGTACTTC. It specifies CASSIVARDETQYF.

The gene calls are TRBV25-1 and TRBJ2-5, with 9 positions matching TRBD2. CDR3 length: 18 amino acids. Germline-derived CDR1 and CDR2 are MGHDK and SYGVNS. Trimming took 4 bases from V and 5 from J; bases not matched to a gene: 17. CDR3 DNA sequence: TGTGCCAGCAGTGGTCGAGTGAAGGTTAGCGGGAGTCGGGAGACCCAGTACTTC. The encoded protein is CASSGRVKVSGSRETQYF.

The chain is built from TRBV18 and TRBJ1-5; 9 nucleotides agree with TRBD1. The length of the CDR3 is 18 residues. Germline V gives CDR1 KGHSH, CDR2 LQKENI. With 3 bases clipped from V and 5 bases from J, the junction kept 14 bases outside the gene matches. In DNA form, the CDR3 reads TGTGCCAGCTCACCCGTCCCGGGACAGGGACGGGGACATCAGCCCCAGCATTTT. As protein: CASSPVPGQGRGHQPQHF.

V gene TRBV28 combines with J gene TRBJ2-7; 8 nucleotides agree with TRBD2. This CDR3 has 15 residues. Looked up from germline, CDR1 is MDHEN and CDR2 is SYDVKM. Germline trimming cut 6 bases from V and 0 bases from J; bases unmatched to any gene: 7. The CDR3: CASSITGGSSYEQYF. The CDR3, as DNA: TGTGCCAGCAGCATCACGGGGGGGAGCTCCTACGAGCAGTACTTC.

There are a few counts of this clone. Other nucleotide sequences from this sample produce the same CDR3. The genes are TRBV5-1 and TRBJ1-2; 8 bases fit TRBD1. Looked up from germline, CDR1 is SGHRS and CDR2 is YFSETQ. The CDR3 extends over 13 amino acids. V shed 0 bases, J shed 5 bases, and the junction held 0 bases outside the gene matches. The CDR3 DNA is TGCGCCAGCAGCTTGGACAGGGGGTATGGCTACACCTTC. Translated, it gives CASSLDRGYGYTF.

This clone was observed a handful of times. This chain links TRBV20-1 with TRBJ2-3; D ambiguous. V was trimmed by 4 bases and J by 8 bases, leaving 7 bases between them. This CDR3 has 10 residues. Looked up from germline, CDR1 is DFQATT and CDR2 is SNEGSKA (reference sequence). The CDR3 DNA follows: TGCAGTGCTATTCTAGTTACGCAGTATTTT. Translating it yields CSAILVTQYF.

The rearrangement uses TRBV10-1 and TRBJ1-5, with D possibly TRBD1 on 6 matching bases. CDR1 and CDR2 from the germline V gene are WNHNN and SYGVQD (reference sequence). The CDR3 consists of 14 residues. V shed 6 bases and J shed 9 bases, with 18 bases lying between them. CDR3 nucleotides: TGCGCCAGCAGGGGGGGGCTGAGACCCCGGCCCCAGCATTTT. This sequence encodes CASRGGLRPRPQHF.

The chain employs TRBV4-1 and TRBJ2-4; 15 bases match TRBD2. J was trimmed by 8 bases and V by 3 bases; bases with no gene match: 11. The CDR3 sequence is 18 residues long. The germline V gene has CDR1 MGHRA and CDR2 YSYEKL. The CDR3 protein is CASSHPGLAGGRGYIQYF. The CDR3 DNA is TGCGCCAGCAGCCATCCGGGACTAGCGGGAGGCCGGGGGTACATTCAGTACTTC.

The chain couples TRBV28 to TRBJ2-5; 8 nucleotides agree with TRBD1. With V trimmed by 3 bases and J by 4 bases, 10 bases remained unmatched. Germline CDR1 and CDR2: MDHEN and SYDVKM. This CDR3 region has 16 residues. CDR3 sequence: CASSFRQGAPLETQYF. In DNA, the CDR3 is TGTGCCAGCAGTTTTAGGCAGGGGGCGCCTTTAGAGACCCAGTACTTC. Full variable domain (remainder filled in from reference TRBV28 and TRBJ2-5): DVKVTQSSRYLVKRTGEKVFLECVQDMDHENMFWYRQDPGLGLRLIYFSYDVKMKEKGDIPEGYSVSREKKERFSLILESASTNQTSMYLCASSFRQGAPLETQYFGPGTRLLVL.

This clone was detected only once. The genes are TRBV6-1 and TRBJ1-5; a possible D gene is TRBD1 (5 bases). The length of the CDR3 is 13 residues. Germline assignment: CDR1 MNHNS and CDR2 SASEGT. Trimming removed 3 bases at V and 6 bases at J, with 9 bases between. The CDR3, as DNA: TGTGCCAGCAGTGACAGGGTGGTTCAGCCCCAGCATTTT. This codes for CASSDRVVQPQHF.

The rearrangement uses TRBV29-1 and TRBJ2-7; the D gene is possibly TRBD1 (6 bases). V lost 0 bases and J 4 bases, leaving 13 bases between the germline ends. Germline-derived CDR1 and CDR2 are SQVTM and ANQGSEA. The CDR3 is made up of 14 amino acids. The CDR3 is CSVEDPGQPYEQYF. DNA of the CDR3: TGCAGCGTTGAAGACCCAGGACAGCCATACGAGCAGTACTTC.

This rearrangement joins TRBV7-2 to TRBJ2-3, with 7 nucleotides matching TRBD2. CDR1 and CDR2 (germline): SGHTA, FQGNSA. V was pared by 7 bases and J by 9 bases, with 13 bases of the junction left unmatched. The CDR3 runs to 14 residues. The CDR3 DNA sequence: TGTGCCAGCAACAACCGGGACTACCAGTGGACGCAGTATTTT. This sequence encodes CASNNRDYQWTQYF.

The V and J genes are TRBV9 and TRBJ1-1; D remains unclear. The length of the CDR3 is 14 residues. The ends were cut back, 3 bases at V and 3 bases at J, with 12 bases in the middle. From germline, CDR1 is SGDLS and CDR2 YYNGEE. The CDR3 coding sequence is TGTGCCAGCAGCGCCGGGTTCTCGGACACTGAAGCTTTCTTT. Amino acid sequence: CASSAGFSDTEAFF.

Details on this clone: Because the CDR3's place on the DNA is in doubt, the DNA is left out and the CDR3 is given as listed by TCRdb. This chain connects TRBV6-1 to TRBJ2-7; TRBD1 reflects the table's D call only, with no check against the DNA. CDR1 and CDR2 from the germline V gene are MNHNS and SASEGT. The CDR3 adds up to 16 amino acids, both ends counted. The CDR3 region is CASRETYRCRAFPQYF.

V gene TRBV5-8 combines with J gene TRBJ2-1; 13 nucleotides align to TRBD2. This CDR3 is 16 amino acids long. V shed 2 bases, J shed 7 bases, and the junction held 6 bases outside the gene matches. Germline CDR1 is SGHTS and CDR2 is YDEGEE. The CDR3, as DNA: TGTGCCAGCAGCTTTTTGGGACTAGCGGGACCGAATGAGCAGTTCTTC. Its protein product is CASSFLGLAGPNEQFF.

The chain uses TRBV25-1 and TRBJ2-2; perhaps TRBD1 as D (6 bases). Trimming took off 4 bases at V and 0 bases at J, with 18 bases between the two ends. CDR1 MGHDK and CDR2 SYGVNS come from the germline V gene. The CDR3 has 18 residues. In nucleotides, the CDR3 is TGTGCCAGCAGTGGGAGTGAACAGGGTGGGGCGAACACCGGGGAGCTGTTTTTT. Translated: CASSGSEQGGANTGELFF.

The chain carries TRBV6-5 and TRBJ1-3; D is undetermined. Trimming left V 0 bases short and J 0 bases short, with 6 bases between. This CDR3 has 15 residues. The germline CDR1 and CDR2 sequences are MNHEY and SVGAGI. The CDR3 loop reads CASSYSGTSGNTIYF. The CDR3 bases are TGTGCCAGCAGTTACTCTGGCACCTCTGGAAACACCATATATTTT.

The CDR3 region is CASSYQSSGPYEQYF. The CDR3 region has the DNA TGTGCCAGCAGTTATCAGTCTAGCGGCCCCTACGAGCAGTACTTC. The rearrangement uses TRBV6-5 and TRBJ2-7, with 7 nucleotides matching TRBD2. CDR3 length: 15 amino acids. After removal of 3 bases from V and 2 bases from J, the junction contained 7 bases not matched to a gene. Germline lookup yields CDR1 MNHEY and CDR2 SVGAGI.

This chain uses TRBV27 with TRBJ2-3; 13 nucleotides agree with TRBD2. Germline V gives CDR1 MNHEY, CDR2 SMNVEV (reference sequence). This CDR3 has 19 amino acids. Trimming cost V 5 bases and J 7 bases; bases outside gene matches: 18. The CDR3 protein is CASSPWTSGRDPEANTQYF. Here the CDR3 DNA reads TGTGCCAGCAGTCCCTGGACTAGCGGGAGAGACCCAGAAGCGAATACGCAGTATTTT.

The chain combines TRBV27 with TRBJ2-3; weak D call: TRBD2 (5 bases). V was pared by 8 bases and J by 0 bases, with 15 bases between. CDR3 length: 15 residues. CDR1 is MNHEY and CDR2 is SMNVEV in the germline V gene (reference sequence). The CDR3 loop is CASSTERLSTDTQYF. In DNA form, the CDR3 reads TGTGCCAGCTCTACCGAGCGGCTGAGCACAGATACGCAGTATTTT.

The rearrangement uses TRBV5-1 and TRBJ2-7; 8 positions agree with TRBD2. Germline assignment: CDR1 SGHRS and CDR2 YFSETQ. The J segment lost 6 bases and the V segment lost 0 bases, leaving 14 bases of the junction unmatched. This CDR3 is built from 17 residues. The CDR3 loop reads CASSLASEAGVVGEQYF. The DNA of the CDR3 is TGCGCCAGCAGCTTGGCCTCGGAAGCGGGAGTCGTAGGCGAGCAGTACTTC.

The chain recombines TRBV27 with TRBJ2-2; the D is unclear. In germline, CDR1 is MNHEY, CDR2 SMNVEV (reference sequence). This CDR3 comprises 14 residues. V was shortened by 4 bases and J by 7 bases, with 13 bases between the two germline ends. The CDR3 loop is CASSYIYSHGELFF. The CDR3 DNA follows: TGTGCCAGCAGTTATATCTACAGTCACGGGGAGCTGTTTTTT.

The rearrangement uses TRBV28 and TRBJ2-7; perhaps TRBD1 as D (5 bases). The CDR3 is made up of 15 amino acids. CDR1 MDHEN and CDR2 SYDVKM come from the germline V gene. Trimming stripped 5 bases from V and 4 bases from J, with 18 bases between. CDR3 bases: TGTGCCAGCAGTCCTCTAGGGGTGGGGCGTTACGAGCAGTACTTC. This translates into CASSPLGVGRYEQYF.

The chain has TRBV15 and TRBJ1-4; D is uncertain. Trimming removed 2 bases from V and 8 bases from J, with 6 bases in between. The germline gives CDR1 LNHNV, CDR2 YYDKDF (reference sequence). The CDR3 sequence is 12 residues long. The CDR3 reads CATSRPQEKLFF. The CDR3 DNA is TGTGCCACCAGCAGACCTCAGGAAAAACTGTTTTTT. Filled out from reference TRBV15 and TRBJ1-4, the complete variable domain reads DAMVIQNPRYQVTQFGKPVTLSCSQTLNHNVMYWYQQKSSQAPKLLFHYYDKDFNNEADTPDNFQSRRPNTSFCFLDIRSPGLGDTAMYLCATSRPQEKLFFGSGTQLSVL.

The genes are TRBV29-1 and TRBJ2-1, with D possibly being TRBD1 (6 bases). CDR1 and CDR2 from the germline V gene are SQVTM and ANQGSEA. The CDR3 consists of 16 residues. Trimming removed 1 base from V and 6 bases from J, with 19 bases in between. In nucleotides, the CDR3 is TGCAGCGTTGAAGGGAGGACAGTCCAGAGACGCAATGAGCAGTTCTTC. The encoded protein is CSVEGRTVQRRNEQFF.

Remarks on this clone: Other DNA sequences in the same sample also yield this CDR3. The gene calls are TRBV7-9 and TRBJ1-5; tentatively, D is TRBD1 (5 bases). This CDR3 is built from 15 residues. V was clipped by 2 bases and J by 3 bases, with 11 bases between them. CDR1 and CDR2 (germline): SEHNR, FQNEAQ (reference sequence). CDR3 in DNA: TGTGCCAGCAGCTTATCAGCAGGGTCCAATCAGCCCCAGCATTTT. This gives the protein CASSLSAGSNQPQHF.